This passage covers 4 T cell receptor beta chains from one sample sequenced in a study of blood T cell repertoires in COVID-19. The assay was immunoSEQ multiplex PCR, and TCRdb's table has in-frame clones only and misses some. The table records 85,000 to 130,000 clones, about 80% of them present only once. Sequenced: peripheral blood. These receptors all stem from a woman aged 80 or older with active or convalescent COVID-19.

This chain joins TRBV3-1 (or the pseudogene TRBV3-2) and TRBJ2-7; perhaps TRBD2 as D (5 bases). With 4 bases removed from V and 7 bases from J, the gap between germline ends came to 14 bases. The CDR3 consists of 13 residues. Germline V gene sequence: CDR1 LGHDT, CDR2 YNNKEL (reference sequence). The CDR3 sequence: CASSPRGGGEQYF. CDR3 DNA: TGTGCCAGCAGCCCCCGTGGCGGAGGTGAGCAGTACTTC.

This sequence joins TRBV27 and TRBJ1-2, with TRBD1 identical over 10 bases. Germline CDR1 reads MNHEY; CDR2 reads SMNVEV (reference sequence). J gave up 6 bases and V 4 bases, and 5 bases lay outside the gene matches. CDR3 size: 14 residues. The CDR3 spells CASSSGGQGHGYTF. The CDR3 nucleotides read TGTGCCAGCAGTTCCGGGGGACAGGGGCATGGCTACACCTTC.

The chain links TRBV29-1 to TRBJ1-4; 7 nucleotides line up with TRBD1. Germline V CDR1 and CDR2: SQVTM, ANQGSEA. Trimming removed 7 bases from V and 3 bases from J; junction bases left unmatched: 5. This CDR3 comprises 13 residues. CDR3 nucleotides: TGCAGCGCCCTGACAGGGTCTAATGAAAAACTGTTTTTT. Translated, it gives CSALTGSNEKLFF.

V usage is TRBV7-9 and J usage is TRBJ2-7, with 7 positions matching TRBD2. Germline V gene lookup returns CDR1 SEHNR and CDR2 FQNEAQ (reference sequence). V lost 11 bases to trimming and J lost 2 bases; unmatched junction nucleotides: 6. This CDR3 contains 12 residues. DNA for the CDR3: TGTGCCGGTGGGACTACCCCCTACGAGCAGTACTTC. This encodes CAGGTTPYEQYF.